This is a list of T cell receptor beta chains from one sample in a study of OX40 agonist ivuxolimab in advanced cancers. Repertoires were generated with immunoSEQ multiplex PCR, while TCRdb's copy carries only in-frame clones and drops some. Found here are roughly 8,200 clones, over 70% of them singletons; the top ten hold approximately 16%. Sequencing was performed on CD4+ or CD8+ T cells sorted from blood, taken in a trial of the OX40 agonist ivuxolimab. The origin of the receptors is an adult with an advanced solid tumor such as melanoma, head and neck, liver or kidney cancer. Both conserved end residues are part of each CDR3. The D gene is left open where the match is weak. Part of the rows lack a size; the others show once, few, many or a class for expanded clones.

clone size: few; D gene: TRBD1; V gene: TRBV4-1; J gene: TRBJ2-7; CDR3 protein: CASSKGQAPVYEQYF; CDR3 DNA: TGCGCCAGCAGCAAAGGACAGGCACCTGTCTACGAGCAGTACTTC
clone size: .; D gene: .; V gene: TRBV5-1; J gene: TRBJ2-2; CDR3 protein: CASSLAWAAKGNTGELFF; CDR3 DNA: TGCGCCAGCAGCTTGGCCTGGGCGGCCAAAGGGAACACCGGGGAGCTGTTTTTT
clone size: .; D gene: .; V gene: TRBV29-1; J gene: TRBJ1-2; CDR3 protein: CSVRDTSNYGYTF; CDR3 DNA: TGCAGCGTACGGGACACTTCTAACTATGGCTACACCTTC
clone size: .; D gene: .; V gene: TRBV6-6; J gene: TRBJ2-7; CDR3 protein: CASSYNPRPEPDEQYF; CDR3 DNA: TGTGCCAGCAGTTACAATCCCCGACCTGAACCCGACGAGCAGTACTTC
clone size: once; D gene: .; V gene: TRBV4-1; J gene: TRBJ1-1; CDR3 protein: CASSLPRGNTEAFF; CDR3 DNA: TGCGCCAGCAGCCTCCCCCGGGGGAACACTGAAGCTTTCTTT
clone size: .; D gene: .; V gene: TRBV4-1; J gene: TRBJ2-2; CDR3 protein: CASSPTLARVWAGELFF; CDR3 DNA: TGCGCCAGCAGCCCCACGCTGGCCAGGGTATGGGCCGGGGAGCTGTTTTTT
clone size: .; D gene: .; V gene: TRBV19; J gene: TRBJ2-4; CDR3 protein: CASSITWENIQYF; CDR3 DNA: TGTGCCAGTAGTATAACCTGGGAAAACATTCAGTACTTC
clone size: .; D gene: .; V gene: TRBV27; J gene: TRBJ2-7; CDR3 protein: CASSSYPHHEQYF; CDR3 DNA: TGTGCCAGCAGTTCCTATCCCCATCACGAGCAGTACTTC
clone size: .; D gene: .; V gene: TRBV7-8; J gene: TRBJ1-5; CDR3 protein: CASSLGYSNQPQHF; CDR3 DNA: TGTGCCAGCAGCTTAGGGTATAGCAATCAGCCCCAGCATTTT
clone size: .; D gene: TRBD2; V gene: TRBV9; J gene: TRBJ2-3; CDR3 protein: CASSGTSGRKDTQYF; CDR3 DNA: TGTGCCAGCAGCGGGACTAGCGGGAGGAAAGATACGCAGTATTTT
clone size: .; D gene: .; V gene: TRBV6-6; J gene: TRBJ1-2; CDR3 protein: CASSYEGLRGYTF; CDR3 DNA: TGTGCCAGCAGTTACGAAGGTTTACGGGGCTACACCTTC
clone size: .; D gene: .; V gene: TRBV7-9; J gene: TRBJ2-7; CDR3 protein: CASSLVGSSHEQYF; CDR3 DNA: TGTGCCAGCAGCTTAGTTGGGAGTAGCCACGAGCAGTACTTC
clone size: .; D gene: .; V gene: TRBV30; J gene: TRBJ1-1; CDR3 protein: CAWSVPHLGGEAFF; CDR3 DNA: TGTGCCTGGAGTGTACCCCACCTTGGGGGTGAAGCTTTCTTT
clone size: .; D gene: TRBD2; V gene: TRBV5-5; J gene: TRBJ2-3; CDR3 protein: CASSLGTSGRTDTQYF; CDR3 DNA: TGTGCCAGCAGCTTGGGGACTAGCGGACGCACAGATACGCAGTATTTT
clone size: .; D gene: .; V gene: TRBV5-4; J gene: TRBJ1-2; CDR3 protein: CASSLLGAGNYGYTF; CDR3 DNA: TGTGCCAGCAGCTTGTTGGGAGCAGGCAACTATGGCTACACCTTC
clone size: .; D gene: .; V gene: TRBV7-6; J gene: TRBJ2-4; CDR3 protein: CASSSTVEDIQYF; CDR3 DNA: TGTGCCAGCAGCTCGACTGTTGAGGACATTCAGTACTTC
clone size: .; D gene: TRBD1; V gene: TRBV9; J gene: TRBJ2-7; CDR3 protein: CASSVSQNPGQEGHEQYF; CDR3 DNA: TGTGCCAGCAGCGTATCCCAAAACCCGGGACAGGAAGGTCACGAGCAGTACTTC
clone size: once; D gene: .; V gene: TRBV27; J gene: TRBJ1-3; CDR3 protein: CASSSDYSGNTIYF; CDR3 DNA: TGTGCCAGCAGTTCCGATTACTCTGGAAACACCATATATTTT
clone size: .; D gene: .; V gene: TRBV5-6; J gene: TRBJ1-3; CDR3 protein: CASSFAGPAGNTIYF; CDR3 DNA: TGTGCCAGCAGCTTTGCAGGGCCGGCGGGAAACACCATATATTTT
clone size: .; D gene: TRBD2; V gene: TRBV5-4; J gene: TRBJ2-7; CDR3 protein: CASSLGTSRVGVGVDYEQYF; CDR3 DNA: TGTGCCAGCAGCTTAGGGACTAGTAGGGTCGGAGTTGGGGTTGACTACGAGCAGTACTTC
clone size: .; D gene: TRBD2; V gene: TRBV27; J gene: TRBJ2-2; CDR3 protein: CASAGGASTGELFF; CDR3 DNA: TGTGCCAGCGCCGGGGGGGCGAGCACCGGGGAGCTGTTTTTT
clone size: .; D gene: .; V gene: TRBV28; J gene: TRBJ1-6; CDR3 protein: CASRRDALPLHF; CDR3 DNA: TGTGCCAGCAGGCGGGACGCTCTGCCCCTCCACTTT
clone size: .; D gene: TRBD1; V gene: TRBV10-1; J gene: TRBJ1-1; CDR3 protein: CASSSDRATEAFF; CDR3 DNA: TGCGCCAGCAGTTCGGACAGGGCGACTGAAGCTTTCTTT
clone size: .; D gene: .; V gene: TRBV9; J gene: TRBJ1-2; CDR3 protein: CASSVEDGVDGYTF; CDR3 DNA: TGTGCCAGCAGCGTAGAGGACGGGGTTGATGGCTACACCTTC
clone size: .; D gene: .; V gene: TRBV2; J gene: TRBJ2-1; CDR3 protein: CANLGLGDEQFF; CDR3 DNA: TGTGCCAACCTAGGACTTGGGGATGAGCAGTTCTTC
clone size: .; D gene: .; V gene: TRBV6-1; J gene: TRBJ1-1; CDR3 protein: CASRTTGSNTEAFF; CDR3 DNA: TGTGCCAGCAGGACCACAGGGTCGAACACTGAAGCTTTCTTT
clone size: few; D gene: .; V gene: TRBV27; J gene: TRBJ2-5; CDR3 protein: CASSLSWGAGETQYF; CDR3 DNA: TGTGCCAGCAGTTTATCGTGGGGGGCAGGCGAGACCCAGTACTTC
clone size: .; D gene: TRBD2; V gene: TRBV9; J gene: TRBJ2-5; CDR3 protein: CASSVQAGGAYGETQYF; CDR3 DNA: TGTGCCAGCAGCGTACAGGCCGGGGGGGCGTACGGGGAGACCCAGTACTTC
clone size: .; D gene: .; V gene: TRBV2; J gene: TRBJ1-2; CDR3 protein: CASSEKSLGSTYGYTF; CDR3 DNA: TGTGCCAGCAGTGAAAAGTCACTTGGGTCTACCTATGGCTACACCTTC
clone size: few; D gene: .; V gene: TRBV11-2; J gene: TRBJ2-6; CDR3 protein: CASSLPSGANVLTF; CDR3 DNA: TGTGCCAGCAGCCTTCCGTCTGGGGCCAACGTCCTGACTTTC
clone size: .; D gene: .; V gene: TRBV2; J gene: TRBJ2-5; CDR3 protein: CASSQAVGRETQYF; CDR3 DNA: TGTGCCAGCAGTCAGGCGGTGGGACGGGAGACCCAGTACTTC
clone size: .; D gene: .; V gene: TRBV10-3; J gene: TRBJ1-6; CDR3 protein: CAISELTGTSNSPLHF; CDR3 DNA: TGTGCCATCAGTGAGTTAACCGGGACATCGAATTCACCCCTCCACTTT
clone size: .; D gene: .; V gene: TRBV9; J gene: TRBJ2-3; CDR3 protein: CASSAPPGADTQYF; CDR3 DNA: TGTGCCAGCAGCGCCCCCCCGGGAGCAGATACGCAGTATTTT